The rows below give T cell receptor beta chains drawn from one sample of a study of T cells in Graves' hyperthyroidism and ophthalmopathy. From the multiplex PCR reads, TCRdb called clonotypes with MiXCR, one entry per CDR3 protein. The sample has about 380,000 distinct CDR3 sequences; about 14% are singletons. The material sequenced was blood. Receptors originate from an older woman with Graves' hyperthyroidism. Both conserved end residues are part of each CDR3. The D gene is left open where the match is weak. Clone size is stated in some rows and not others, as once, few, many or a class when expanded.

J gene: TRBJ1-3
clone size: few
V gene: TRBV6-1
D gene: -
CDR3 DNA: TGTGCCAGCACCGACTCTGGAAACACCATATATTTT
CDR3 protein: CASTDSGNTIYF

J gene: TRBJ2-3
clone size: -
V gene: TRBV6-1
D gene: TRBD2
CDR3 DNA: TGTGCCAGCAGTGATACCGCGGGAGGCACAGATACGCAGTATTTT
CDR3 protein: CASSDTAGGTDTQYF

J gene: TRBJ2-5
clone size: few
V gene: TRBV12-3/TRBV12-4
D gene: TRBD1
CDR3 DNA: TGTGCCAGCAGTTACTCACAGGGGCGAGAGACCCAGTACTTC
CDR3 protein: CASSYSQGRETQYF

J gene: TRBJ2-7
clone size: -
V gene: TRBV7-2
D gene: TRBD1
CDR3 DNA: TGTGCCAGCAGCCCCAGGGACAGGTCGTGGTACGAGCAGTACTTC
CDR3 protein: CASSPRDRSWYEQYF

J gene: TRBJ2-5
clone size: many
V gene: TRBV6-1
D gene: -
CDR3 DNA: TGTGCCAGCAGTGTGATTTCGACGACCGGGACTCGAGAGACCCAGTACTTC
CDR3 protein: CASSVISTTGTRETQYF

J gene: TRBJ2-7
clone size: few
V gene: TRBV5-1
D gene: TRBD1
CDR3 DNA: TGCGCCAGCGGACGGACAGGAAGTTCCTACGAGCAGTACTTC
CDR3 protein: CASGRTGSSYEQYF

J gene: TRBJ2-5
clone size: many
V gene: TRBV7-9
D gene: TRBD1
CDR3 DNA: TGTGCCAGCAGCTTGGACAGGGGGGAAGAGACCCAGTACTTC
CDR3 protein: CASSLDRGEETQYF

J gene: TRBJ2-1
clone size: many
V gene: TRBV11-2
D gene: TRBD1
CDR3 DNA: TGTGCCAGCAGCAACGGACAGGGGGACTACAATGAGCAGTTCTTC
CDR3 protein: CASSNGQGDYNEQFF

J gene: TRBJ2-2
clone size: many
V gene: TRBV11-2
D gene: TRBD2
CDR3 DNA: TGTGCCAGCAGCATAATGGGACTAGCGGGAGTTCCAAACACCGGGGAGCTGTTTTTT
CDR3 protein: CASSIMGLAGVPNTGELFF

J gene: TRBJ2-1
clone size: -
V gene: TRBV19
D gene: -
CDR3 DNA: TGTGCCAGTAGTATTGGGAACTACGGTGAGCAGTTCTTC
CDR3 protein: CASSIGNYGEQFF

J gene: TRBJ2-7
clone size: few
V gene: TRBV11-2
D gene: TRBD2
CDR3 DNA: TGTGCCAGCAGCTTCATCGGGAGGCCTGAGCAGTACTTC
CDR3 protein: CASSFIGRPEQYF

J gene: TRBJ1-4
clone size: few
V gene: TRBV11-3
D gene: TRBD1
CDR3 DNA: TGTGCCAGCAGCTTAGGGGGGACAGGGCGAGGAAAACTGTTTTTT
CDR3 protein: CASSLGGTGRGKLFF

J gene: TRBJ1-5
clone size: many
V gene: TRBV6-6
D gene: -
CDR3 DNA: TGTGCCAGCAGTTACTCGACGGGCAATCAGCCCCAGCATTTT
CDR3 protein: CASSYSTGNQPQHF

J gene: TRBJ1-2
clone size: many
V gene: TRBV2
D gene: -
CDR3 DNA: TGTGCCAGCAGTACCCCTGGGGGGTTTTGGGGCTACACCTTC
CDR3 protein: CASSTPGGFWGYTF

J gene: TRBJ2-7
clone size: many
V gene: TRBV28
D gene: -
CDR3 DNA: TGTGCCATTGTCAGAGGCTACGAGCAGTACTTC
CDR3 protein: CAIVRGYEQYF

J gene: TRBJ2-4
clone size: few
V gene: TRBV19
D gene: TRBD1
CDR3 DNA: TGTGCCAGTAGTGACCGACAGGGGGCAAATAACATTCAGTACTTC
CDR3 protein: CASSDRQGANNIQYF

J gene: TRBJ1-5
clone size: many
V gene: TRBV3-1
D gene: -
CDR3 DNA: TGTGCCAGCAGCCAAGGTGCAGGACATAATCAGCCCCAGCATTTT
CDR3 protein: CASSQGAGHNQPQHF

J gene: TRBJ2-7
clone size: few
V gene: TRBV5-6
D gene: -
CDR3 DNA: TGTGCCAGCAGCTCTCGACAGGATATCTACGAGCAGTACTTC
CDR3 protein: CASSSRQDIYEQYF

J gene: TRBJ1-2
clone size: many
V gene: TRBV30
D gene: -
CDR3 DNA: TGTGCCTGGAGTGTACTTAAGGTTGGCTACACCTTC
CDR3 protein: CAWSVLKVGYTF

J gene: TRBJ1-3
clone size: many
V gene: TRBV30
D gene: -
CDR3 DNA: TGTGCCTGGAAGAATTTCCTCTCTGGAAACACCATATATTTT
CDR3 protein: CAWKNFLSGNTIYF

J gene: TRBJ2-5
clone size: few
V gene: TRBV5-1
D gene: -
CDR3 DNA: TGCGCCAGCAGCGGTTTTGAGCGTGCGGAGACCCAGTACTTC
CDR3 protein: CASSGFERAETQYF

J gene: TRBJ1-1
clone size: many
V gene: TRBV12-5
D gene: -
CDR3 DNA: TGTGCTAGTGGTTTGTTCCCGCGGGGCACTGAAGCTTTCTTT
CDR3 protein: CASGLFPRGTEAFF

J gene: TRBJ2-3
clone size: many
V gene: TRBV7-3
D gene: -
CDR3 DNA: TGTGCCAGCAGCAACGACAGACTCACAGATACGCAGTATTTT
CDR3 protein: CASSNDRLTDTQYF

J gene: TRBJ1-4
clone size: few
V gene: TRBV7-9
D gene: -
CDR3 DNA: TGTGCCAGCAGCTCCCGGACGGGGAATGAAAAACTGTTTTTT
CDR3 protein: CASSSRTGNEKLFF

J gene: TRBJ2-3
clone size: many
V gene: TRBV20-1
D gene: TRBD2
CDR3 DNA: TGCAGTGCTTACGGGACTAAACGAAACGACCAGTATTTT
CDR3 protein: CSAYGTKRNDQYF

J gene: TRBJ2-2
clone size: -
V gene: TRBV27
D gene: TRBD1
CDR3 DNA: TGTGCCAGCAGCCCTAGTGGGGACAGAGTCACCACCGGGGAGCTGTTTTTT
CDR3 protein: CASSPSGDRVTTGELFF

J gene: TRBJ2-1
clone size: many
V gene: TRBV28
D gene: TRBD2
CDR3 DNA: TGTGCCAGCATCCAAGCGGGAGGGGGTAATGAGCAGTTCTTC
CDR3 protein: CASIQAGGGNEQFF

J gene: TRBJ2-7
clone size: many
V gene: TRBV7-9
D gene: TRBD2
CDR3 DNA: TGTGCCAGCAGCTCCGTCTTCACTAGCGGATCGTACGAGCAGTACTTC
CDR3 protein: CASSSVFTSGSYEQYF

J gene: TRBJ1-1
clone size: few
V gene: TRBV6-1
D gene: -
CDR3 DNA: TGTGCCAGCCACATTCAAAGGGAGAACACTGAAGCTTTCTTT
CDR3 protein: CASHIQRENTEAFF

J gene: TRBJ2-3
clone size: few
V gene: TRBV10-2
D gene: TRBD2
CDR3 DNA: TGCGCCAGCAGTGCCAGCGGGATTACAGATACGCAGTATTTT
CDR3 protein: CASSASGITDTQYF

J gene: TRBJ2-7
clone size: many
V gene: TRBV27
D gene: TRBD2
CDR3 DNA: TGTGCCAGCAGTTTATACCCCCCCACCTGGACTAGCGGGAACTACGAGCAGTACTTC
CDR3 protein: CASSLYPPTWTSGNYEQYF

J gene: TRBJ2-5
clone size: many
V gene: TRBV5-1
D gene: -
CDR3 DNA: TGCGCCAGCAGCTTGTCGCCAGGGTCTCCGGAGACCCAGTACTTC
CDR3 protein: CASSLSPGSPETQYF

J gene: TRBJ1-1
clone size: many
V gene: TRBV9
D gene: TRBD1
CDR3 DNA: TGTGCCAGCAGCGCCGCGACAGGGGGCTCAGCTTTCTTT
CDR3 protein: CASSAATGGSAFF

J gene: TRBJ2-3
clone size: many
V gene: TRBV20-1
D gene: TRBD1
CDR3 DNA: TGCAGTGCTAGAAGACAGGGAGCACCCACAGATACGCAGTATTTT
CDR3 protein: CSARRQGAPTDTQYF

J gene: TRBJ2-1
clone size: many
V gene: TRBV11-2
D gene: -
CDR3 DNA: TGTGCCAGCAGCTTATTTGGAGGGCCCCTGTTCTTC
CDR3 protein: CASSLFGGPLFF

J gene: TRBJ1-2
clone size: many
V gene: TRBV12-3/TRBV12-4
D gene: TRBD1
CDR3 DNA: TGTGCCAGCAGCCGACAGGGAATCTATGGCTACACCTTC
CDR3 protein: CASSRQGIYGYTF

J gene: TRBJ2-1
clone size: -
V gene: TRBV6-1
D gene: -
CDR3 DNA: TGTGCCAGCCAGAGGCGGAGTAGCTCCTACAATGAGCAGTTCTTC
CDR3 protein: CASQRRSSSYNEQFF

J gene: TRBJ1-1
clone size: many
V gene: TRBV30
D gene: -
CDR3 DNA: TGTGCCTGGAGTACTTACAGGAAAAGGGCTGAAGCTTTCTTT
CDR3 protein: CAWSTYRKRAEAFF

J gene: TRBJ2-2
clone size: -
V gene: TRBV5-6
D gene: -
CDR3 DNA: TGTGCCAGCAGCTTCAGGCCCACCGGGGAGCTGTTTTTT
CDR3 protein: CASSFRPTGELFF

J gene: TRBJ2-1
clone size: -
V gene: TRBV18
D gene: -
CDR3 DNA: TGTGCCAGCTCACCACGAGGGGTTTCCTACAATGAGCAGTTCTTC
CDR3 protein: CASSPRGVSYNEQFF

J gene: TRBJ2-1
clone size: -
V gene: TRBV19
D gene: TRBD2
CDR3 DNA: TGTGCCAGTACCGAGACTAGCGTAAATGAGCAGTTCTTC
CDR3 protein: CASTETSVNEQFF

J gene: TRBJ1-1
clone size: many
V gene: TRBV13
D gene: TRBD1
CDR3 DNA: TGTGCCAGCAGCTCGGGACAGGGGGTCATGAACACTGAAGCTTTCTTT
CDR3 protein: CASSSGQGVMNTEAFF

J gene: TRBJ1-5
clone size: many
V gene: TRBV6-6
D gene: TRBD1
CDR3 DNA: TGTGCCAGCAGTTACGGGATCCACAGGGGCCACATCAATCAGCCCCAGCATTTT
CDR3 protein: CASSYGIHRGHINQPQHF

J gene: TRBJ2-7
clone size: many
V gene: TRBV3-1
D gene: TRBD2
CDR3 DNA: TGTGCCAGCAGCCCGTTCGGACTAGCGGGGATTTCCTACGAGCAGTACTTC
CDR3 protein: CASSPFGLAGISYEQYF

J gene: TRBJ2-3
clone size: -
V gene: TRBV10-1
D gene: TRBD2
CDR3 DNA: TGCGCCAGCAGTGAGTCGGAAAACGGGAGGGGGACAGATACGCAGTATTTT
CDR3 protein: CASSESENGRGTDTQYF

J gene: TRBJ1-2
clone size: many
V gene: TRBV5-1
D gene: -
CDR3 DNA: TGCGCCAGCAGCTTTAATTCAATCTATGGCTACACCTTC
CDR3 protein: CASSFNSIYGYTF

J gene: TRBJ2-1
clone size: many
V gene: TRBV9
D gene: TRBD2
CDR3 DNA: TGTGCCAGCAGCCCACGGCGCGGGACTAACTACAATGAGCAGTTCTTC
CDR3 protein: CASSPRRGTNYNEQFF

J gene: TRBJ1-3
clone size: -
V gene: TRBV6-2/TRBV6-3
D gene: -
CDR3 DNA: TGTGCCAGCACTTGGACCTGGGGTAGAGACACCATATATTTT
CDR3 protein: CASTWTWGRDTIYF

J gene: TRBJ1-1
clone size: many
V gene: TRBV5-4
D gene: -
CDR3 DNA: TGTGCCAGCAGCATTACTCGGAACACTGAAGCTTTCTTT
CDR3 protein: CASSITRNTEAFF

J gene: TRBJ2-7
clone size: many
V gene: TRBV5-1
D gene: TRBD2
CDR3 DNA: TGCGCCAGCAGAGACGGACTAGCGGACGTAGAGCAGTACTTC
CDR3 protein: CASRDGLADVEQYF

J gene: TRBJ2-7
clone size: -
V gene: TRBV20-1
D gene: TRBD2
CDR3 DNA: TGCAGTGCTAGGACTAGCGGGAGGATCCACGAGCAGTACTTC
CDR3 protein: CSARTSGRIHEQYF

J gene: TRBJ2-3
clone size: many
V gene: TRBV13
D gene: -
CDR3 DNA: TGTGCCAGCAGCCCCCTCTCGCGCACGCAGTATTTT
CDR3 protein: CASSPLSRTQYF